This T cell receptor (beta chain) was identified in a study of control samples from healthy donors and cancer patients. Assay: immunoSEQ multiplex PCR; the TCRdb copy retains only in-frame clones and omits some. The data contain approximately 100,000 clones, around 85% of them singletons. This clone has only one observation. Trimming took 5 bases from V and 6 from J; bases not matched to a gene: 5. Germline CDR1 is LGHDT and CDR2 is YNNKEL (reference sequence). This CDR3 comprises 14 residues. The receptor comes from a woman aged 40 to 50 in good health. This chain links TRBV3-1 (or the pseudogene TRBV3-2) with TRBJ2-2, with 8 bases identical to TRBD2. Sample: blood. The CDR3 region is CASSNIAGSGELFF. The DNA of the CDR3 is TGTGCCAGCAGCAACATAGCGGGGTCCGGGGAGCTGTTTTTT.